Listed below are T cell receptor beta chains from one sample, sequenced in a study of shared clonotypes between healthy human individuals. Only in-frame clones appear in the TCRdb table, and some are missing; sequencing was by immunoSEQ multiplex PCR. The data contain under 850,000 clones, 72% of them seen just once; the ten biggest clones take up about 1.8%. Sequencing was performed on memory CD4+ T cells sorted from blood. The receptors were sampled from a woman between 25 and 40 years old in good health. Each CDR3 is given with its conserved first and last residue. D genes are given only for firm matches. The listing skips clone size in some rows; elsewhere it reads once, few, many or a size class.

d_call clone_size j_call v_call cdr3_nt cdr3_aa
TRBD1 NA TRBJ1-5 TRBV25-1 TGTGCCAGCAGTGAACAGGGGGAAAGCAATCAGCCCCAGCATTTT CASSEQGESNQPQHF
TRBD1 NA TRBJ2-3 TRBV25-1 TGTGCCAGCAGTGAAAAAGATCCGGGACAGAAGATCACAGATACGCAGTATTTT CASSEKDPGQKITDTQYF
NA few TRBJ1-5 TRBV2 TGTGCCAGCAGTGAAAGGACAGCCAATCAGCCCCAGCATTTT CASSERTANQPQHF
NA NA TRBJ2-2 TRBV25-1 TGTGCCAGCAGTGATGTAGGTGACAAAACCGGGGAGCTGTTTTTT CASSDVGDKTGELFF
NA once TRBJ2-7 TRBV7-9 TGTGCCAGCAGCCCCCCGGGGACGTACTACGAGCAGTACTTC CASSPPGTYYEQYF
TRBD2 NA TRBJ2-3 TRBV28 TGTGCCAGCAGTTTAGTACGGGCGGGAGGGAACACAGATACGCAGTATTTT CASSLVRAGGNTDTQYF
NA NA TRBJ1-2 TRBV28 TGTGCCAGCAGCCTCAGACCCGTCGGGGCGTATGGCTACACCTTC CASSLRPVGAYGYTF
NA NA TRBJ2-1 TRBV5-6 TGTGCCAGCAGCTTTGGCGAGGAGAGGGATGAGCAGTTCTTC CASSFGEERDEQFF
NA NA TRBJ1-2 TRBV5-6 TGTGCCAGCAGCCCGCTGACAGAGAACTATGGCTACACCTTC CASSPLTENYGYTF
NA few TRBJ1-2 TRBV13 TGTGCCAGCAGCTTAGGAGACAGGACCTATGGCTACACCTTC CASSLGDRTYGYTF
TRBD2 NA TRBJ2-3 TRBV5-1 TGCGCCAGCAGCTTGGCCCCGACTAGCGGGAGGTTTGATACGCAGTATTTT CASSLAPTSGRFDTQYF
NA NA TRBJ1-3 TRBV25-1 TGTGCCAGCAGTGAAGCACAGGGTGGATTTGGAAACACCATATATTTT CASSEAQGGFGNTIYF
NA NA TRBJ1-4 TRBV7-7 TGTGCCAGCAGCTTAGGTTTGGCTGAGGCGGAAAAACTGTTTTTT CASSLGLAEAEKLFF
NA many TRBJ1-1 TRBV5-1 TGCGCCAGCAGCAAATCCGGGACAACGAACACTGAAGCTTTCTTT CASSKSGTTNTEAFF
TRBD2 NA TRBJ2-7 TRBV4-1 TGCGCCAGCAGCCCAATCGTCAGGGCGGGAGGATCCTACGAGCAGTACTTC CASSPIVRAGGSYEQYF